Detailed here is one TCR beta chain. Its antigen remains unidentified. The record has no base qualities; no much larger clone is one base away. This entry belongs to a study of T cells in Graves' hyperthyroidism and ophthalmopathy (dated by TCRdb to the late 2010s). Concerning the study at large: Peripheral blood was sampled at the time of initial diagnosis, prior to any treatment. The paper reports TCR Vbeta CDR3 sequencing of 140 or so peripheral blood samples: around 45 ophthalmopathy, fewer than 85 hyperthyroidism and about 17 progressor patients. In about 6 Graves' hyperthyroidism patients, the study also compared T-cell repertoires from thyroid tissue with T-cell repertoires from blood. A discovery cohort of around 98 patients, approximately 44 with Graves' ophthalmopathy and fewer than 65 with stable Graves' hyperthyroidism, was used to find distinguishing TCR V-J signatures. The 90 to 100 discovery patients were randomly divided into training and test sets at a 7:3 ratio. Whether ophthalmopathy could be predicted prospectively was tested in an independent validation cohort made up of 18 to 20 hyperthyroidism patients plus 17 patients who later progressed to ophthalmopathy. After blood sampling, hyperthyroidism patients were treated with methimazole at a starting dose of 30 mg daily, and ophthalmopathy patients were treated with high-dose intravenous methylprednisolone. Results and caveats for the whole study, not just this receptor: A model built on a 13 V-J signature distinguished ophthalmopathy from stable hyperthyroidism, reaching over 85% sensitivity and around 81% specificity in cross-validation and 80%/75% in testing. No statistical method was used to fix the sample size in advance, and group allocation was not hidden from the investigators. Most expanded thyroid clonotypes (frequency above 0.001) were also detected in blood, suggesting blood repertoires may reflect thyroid immune responses. In validation, the model predicted progression to ophthalmopathy a median of about 6.8 months before onset, with roughly 70% sensitivity and around 76% specificity.

Hyperthyroidism patients were aged 18 to 65 years and newly diagnosed, with disease duration of less than 2 months. Any patient with an uncontrolled infection, another autoimmune disease, pregnancy or lactation was excluded. Diagnoses were based on clinical symptoms, serum thyroxine and TRAb, thyroid ultrasound and orbital computed tomography. Blood from progressor patients was collected at the time of first diagnosis with hyperthyroidism, before any ophthalmopathy symptoms had appeared. PBMCs were separated from 10 ml of fresh peripheral blood using Ficoll-Paque density gradient centrifugation. Patients classed as progressors first received a Graves' hyperthyroidism diagnosis and then went on to develop ophthalmopathy during follow-up. Total RNA was extracted with Trizol reagent, and quality was checked on an Agilent 2100 Bioanalyzer. TCR beta CDR3 regions were amplified from RNA transcripts. A first-round RT-PCR of the TCR CDR3 used the HTBI primer set with the Qiagen OneStep RT-PCR kit. A second multiplex PCR round built the libraries, followed by size selection and purification. Paired-end sequencing of the libraries was performed with 100 bp reads on an Illumina HiSeq2000. The published analysis was carried out like this. SOAPnuke was used to process the raw data, with reads discarded if the reads contained adapters or uncalled bases, had a mean Phred below 15, or lacked an exact constant-primer or identifier match. COPE v1.2.5 was used to merge the high-quality paired reads, and each unique nucleotide sequence was defined as a clonotype. Clonotypes were aligned to IMGT TRBV, TRBD and TRBJ reference segments using MiTCR v1.1. Only V-J combinations with frequency above 0.0001, covering 98% to 99.2% of repertoires, were analysed. A TCS score was defined as the ratio of F50 (clonal expansion) to E x V (chaos), with BLOSUM62-based TCRdist applied between CDR3 peptides within each V-J. Welch's t-statistics and random forest reduced roughly 500 V-J features to roughly 13, which were used in a naive Bayes classifier (R e1071). TCRdb trimmed the raw reads at Q25, called clones with MiXCR and kept productive beta chains. Rows are unified per CDR3 protein, each entry keeping the most common DNA and genes. The V and J calls were determined by TCRdb, not by the authors. The sample yields over 700,000 distinct CDR3 sequences; around 20% were counted once. Approximately 15% of the sample is taken by the ten largest.

Germline trimming: 4 bases from V, 8 bases from J; junction bases outside gene matches: 10. Reading the germline V gene (reference sequence) gives CDR1 SGHNT and CDR2 YYREEE. The CDR3 runs 15 residues from the cysteine to the phenylalanine. CDR3 DNA only is kept here, 45 bases in frame from base 1. This sequence uses TRBV5-4 and TRBJ2-1; TRBD2 aligns with 9 central bases. The receptor was derived from a woman aged 45-65 years with Graves' hyperthyroidism that later progressed to Graves' ophthalmopathy. The sample was blood. The CDR3 reads CASSPTSGWGDEQFF. The DNA reads TGTGCCAGCAGCCCCACTAGCGGGTGGGGGGATGAGCAGTTCTTC.